A selection of T cell receptor beta chains follows, all from one sample in a study of cytomegalovirus exposure and HLA in healthy donors. Repertoires were generated with immunoSEQ multiplex PCR, while TCRdb's copy carries only in-frame clones and drops some. Of 250,000 to 350,000 clones listed, roughly 90% were seen once; the top ten hold around 4%. Specimen: PBMCs. These receptors all stem from a man in his forties or fifties in good health and CMV-seropositive. The CDR3 runs from the conserved cysteine through the conserved F or W. The order of the fields is clone size, D gene, J gene, V gene, CDR3 protein, CDR3 DNA. A D gene is named only where the DNA matches it firmly. The size entry is marked missing in some rows and otherwise reads once, few, many or a size class.

NA | TRBD2 | TRBJ2-1 | TRBV5-1 | CASSKGLAGSSYNEQFF | TGCGCCAGCAGCAAGGGACTAGCGGGTAGCTCCTACAATGAGCAGTTCTTC
NA | NA | TRBJ2-7 | TRBV19 | CASSGGTGSYEQYF | TGTGCCAGTAGTGGGGGGACGGGCTCCTACGAGCAGTACTTC
NA | NA | TRBJ2-7 | TRBV7-2 | CASSLAASYEQYF | TGTGCCAGCAGCTTAGCGGCTAGTTACGAGCAGTACTTC
NA | TRBD1 | TRBJ1-4 | TRBV5-4 | CASIPDPGQGNPGDEKLFF | TGTGCCAGCATCCCCGATCCGGGACAGGGGAATCCGGGGGACGAAAAACTGTTTTTT
NA | NA | TRBJ2-1 | TRBV11-2 | CASSSLNEQFF | TGTGCCAGCAGCTCTCTTAATGAGCAGTTCTTC
NA | NA | TRBJ2-7 | TRBV4-1 | CASSHGGSYEQYF | TGCGCCAGCAGCCACGGGGGCTCCTACGAGCAGTACTTC
NA | TRBD2 | TRBJ2-1 | TRBV7-3 | CASSLNGASGGNEQFF | TGTGCCAGCAGCTTAAACGGGGCTAGCGGGGGTAATGAGCAGTTCTTC
NA | NA | TRBJ2-7 | TRBV7-3 | CASLVASRDYEQYF | TGTGCCAGCCTGGTGGCTAGCAGAGACTACGAGCAGTACTTC
NA | TRBD1 | TRBJ2-6 | TRBV25-1 | CASSPPQGATGANVLTF | TGTGCCAGCAGCCCTCCACAGGGGGCCACTGGGGCCAACGTCCTGACTTTC
NA | TRBD1 | TRBJ2-3 | TRBV9 | CASSVGTGSTDTQYF | TGTGCCAGCAGCGTAGGGACAGGGTCCACAGATACGCAGTATTTT
NA | NA | TRBJ2-7 | TRBV29-1 | CSVEESSYEQYF | TGCAGCGTTGAGGAGAGCTCCTACGAGCAGTACTTC
NA | NA | TRBJ1-1 | TRBV7-9 | CASSLAQTEVNTEAFF | TGTGCCAGCAGCTTAGCGCAGACAGAGGTGAACACTGAAGCTTTCTTT
NA | TRBD1 | TRBJ2-2 | TRBV7-7 | CASSLATGGYGELFF | TGTGCTAGCAGCTTAGCGACAGGGGGCTACGGGGAGCTGTTTTTT
few | NA | TRBJ1-3 | TRBV6-5 | CASSYDSVSGNTIYF | TGTGCCAGCAGTTACGACAGCGTCTCTGGAAACACCATATATTTT
few | TRBD1 | TRBJ1-5 | TRBV19 | CASSSQGAQPQHF | TGTGCCAGTAGTTCCCAGGGGGCTCAGCCCCAGCATTTT
NA | NA | TRBJ2-3 | TRBV9 | CASSDAGTSTDTQYF | TGTGCCAGCAGCGACGCCGGGACAAGCACAGATACGCAGTATTTT
NA | NA | TRBJ2-1 | TRBV13 | CASSSDWSSYNEQFF | TGTGCCAGCAGCTCGGACTGGAGTTCCTACAATGAGCAGTTCTTC
NA | NA | TRBJ2-2 | TRBV29-1 | CSVGGVGELFF | TGCAGCGTTGGGGGAGTGGGGGAGCTGTTTTTT
once | NA | TRBJ2-7 | TRBV9 | CASSPDRISYEQYF | TGTGCCAGCAGCCCCGACAGAATCTCCTACGAGCAGTACTTC
NA | NA | TRBJ1-5 | TRBV5-6 | CASSFGLRGGQPQHF | TGTGCCAGCAGCTTTGGCCTTCGGGGAGGTCAGCCCCAGCATTTT
NA | NA | TRBJ2-7 | TRBV18 | CASSQGRGSYEQYF | TGTGCCAGCTCCCAGGGGAGGGGAAGTTACGAGCAGTACTTC
NA | TRBD2 | TRBJ2-3 | TRBV29-1 | CSVEDLRTSGVTSTDTQYF | TGCAGCGTTGAAGATCTTAGGACTAGCGGGGTAACTAGCACAGATACGCAGTATTTT
NA | NA | TRBJ1-1 | TRBV6-1 | CASSEAGLDMNTEAFF | TGTGCCAGCAGTGAAGCGGGCCTCGACATGAACACTGAAGCTTTCTTT
NA | NA | TRBJ2-3 | TRBV7-8 | CASSHFTDTQYF | TGTGCCAGCAGCCACTTTACAGATACGCAGTATTTT
NA | NA | TRBJ2-3 | TRBV1 | CTSSQDLGVAGGGDTQYF | TGCACCAGCAGCCAAGATCTTGGGGTAGCGGGAGGGGGAGATACGCAGTATTTT
NA | TRBD1 | TRBJ1-2 | TRBV27 | CASISRDGDRGNYGYTF | TGTGCCAGCATCTCTCGCGACGGGGACAGGGGAAACTATGGCTACACCTTC
NA | TRBD2 | TRBJ2-3 | TRBV10-3 | CAISGVAGAEDTQYF | TGTGCCATCAGTGGGGTAGCGGGAGCCGAAGATACGCAGTATTTT
NA | NA | TRBJ2-2 | TRBV5-8 | CASSFPSVGTGELFF | TGTGCCAGCAGCTTCCCGTCTGTCGGCACCGGGGAGCTGTTTTTT
NA | TRBD1 | TRBJ1-5 | TRBV30 | CAWSSGTGNQPQHF | TGTGCCTGGAGTTCCGGGACAGGCAATCAGCCCCAGCATTTT
NA | TRBD1 | TRBJ1-2 | TRBV4-1 | CASSQVSGTGGHYGYTF | TGCGCCAGCAGCCAAGTTTCCGGGACAGGGGGACACTATGGCTACACCTTC
NA | NA | TRBJ2-1 | TRBV10-1 | CASSLQDYNEQFF | TGCGCCAGCAGCCTACAGGACTACAATGAGCAGTTCTTC
NA | NA | TRBJ2-3 | TRBV6-5 | CASSKDRRTDTQYF | TGTGCCAGCAGTAAAGACCGGAGGACAGATACGCAGTATTTT
NA | NA | TRBJ2-7 | TRBV27 | CASSLGHGYEQYF | TGTGCCAGCAGTTTGGGGCACGGCTACGAGCAGTACTTC
NA | NA | TRBJ2-3 | TRBV5-6 | CASSSGHITDTQYF | TGTGCCAGCAGCTCGGGACATATCACAGATACGCAGTATTTT
once | TRBD1 | TRBJ2-1 | TRBV28 | CASSSPGQGYNEQFF | TGTGCCAGCAGTTCCCCGGGACAGGGATACAATGAGCAGTTCTTC
NA | NA | TRBJ1-3 | TRBV19 | CASSINGNTIYF | TGTGCCAGTAGTATCAATGGAAACACCATATATTTT
NA | NA | TRBJ2-1 | TRBV27 | CASSLEVGSYNEQFF | TGTGCCAGCAGTTTAGAGGTTGGCTCCTACAATGAGCAGTTCTTC
NA | TRBD2 | TRBJ2-1 | TRBV10-3 | CAISEVAGSGEQFF | TGTGCCATCAGTGAGGTAGCGGGAAGCGGTGAGCAGTTCTTC
NA | TRBD2 | TRBJ2-1 | TRBV27 | CASSLGTSGKNEQFF | TGTGCCAGCAGTTTAGGGACTAGCGGGAAAAATGAGCAGTTCTTC
NA | TRBD2 | TRBJ2-1 | TRBV7-2 | CASSSPGLAGSYNEQFF | TGTGCCAGCAGCTCTCCGGGACTAGCGGGTTCCTACAATGAGCAGTTCTTC
NA | TRBD1 | TRBJ2-3 | TRBV18 | CASSPWAGQGFTDTQYF | TGTGCCAGCTCACCATGGGCGGGACAGGGGTTTACAGATACGCAGTATTTT
few | TRBD1 | TRBJ2-7 | TRBV6-5 | CASSYSMQGAVYEQYF | TGTGCCAGCAGTTACTCGATGCAGGGGGCCGTATACGAGCAGTACTTC
once | TRBD2 | TRBJ2-7 | TRBV28 | CASSLGLAGLYEQYF | TGTGCCAGCAGTTTAGGACTAGCGGGGCTCTACGAGCAGTACTTC
NA | TRBD1 | TRBJ2-7 | TRBV7-6 | CASSPGQATYEQYF | TGTGCCAGCAGCCCGGGACAGGCCACCTACGAGCAGTACTTC
NA | NA | TRBJ2-3 | TRBV2 | CASRDSPSTDTQYF | TGTGCCAGCAGGGACAGCCCGAGCACAGATACGCAGTATTTT
NA | TRBD1 | TRBJ2-5 | TRBV2 | CASSPDRAGETQYF | TGTGCCAGCAGTCCGGACAGGGCGGGTGAGACCCAGTACTTC
NA | NA | TRBJ2-3 | TRBV28 | CASSIRLVTDTQYF | TGTGCCAGCAGTATCCGACTAGTCACAGATACGCAGTATTTT
once | NA | TRBJ2-5 | TRBV10-2 | CASSDGSGEETQYF | TGCGCCAGCAGTGACGGCTCCGGGGAGGAGACCCAGTACTTC
NA | NA | TRBJ1-2 | TRBV7-2 | CASSLAGLYGYTF | TGTGCCAGCAGCTTAGCTGGACTCTATGGCTACACCTTC
NA | NA | TRBJ1-1 | TRBV7-9 | CSSSLVGQGITEAFF | TGTTCCAGCAGCTTAGTTGGCCAGGGTATCACTGAAGCTTTCTTT
NA | NA | TRBJ2-7 | TRBV29-1 | CSVAGRQAYEQYF | TGCAGCGTTGCAGGCAGGCAGGCCTACGAGCAGTACTTC
NA | TRBD2 | TRBJ2-3 | TRBV15 | CATSRPGTSEADTQYF | TGTGCCACCAGCAGACCAGGGACTAGCGAGGCAGATACGCAGTATTTT
few | TRBD2 | TRBJ2-7 | TRBV29-1 | CSVGLAVSYEQYF | TGCAGCGTAGGACTAGCGGTCTCCTACGAGCAGTACTTC
NA | TRBD1 | TRBJ2-7 | TRBV7-9 | CASSSTGVSYEQYF | TGTGCCAGCAGCTCTACAGGGGTTTCCTACGAGCAGTACTTC
NA | TRBD1 | TRBJ2-4 | TRBV14 | CASSATGGARRELAKNIQYF | TGTGCCAGCAGCGCAACAGGGGGCGCAAGGCGGGAGCTAGCCAAAAACATTCAGTACTTC
NA | NA | TRBJ1-2 | TRBV5-3 | CARSLGKGLYGYTF | TGTGCCAGAAGCTTGGGAAAGGGGCTCTATGGCTACACCTTC
few | NA | TRBJ2-7 | TRBV7-9 | CASSSTTVSYEQYF | TGTGCCAGCAGCTCCACCACGGTCTCCTACGAGCAGTACTTC